This T cell receptor beta chain appears in the sequencing data of a study of long-term antiretroviral therapy in people with HIV. The assay, immunoSEQ v3.0, was run at survey level. The protocol was immunoSEQ multiplex PCR, while the TCRdb copy is restricted to in-frame clones and leaves out a portion. The sample records about 39,000 clones, approximately 87% being singletons. Germline assignment: CDR1 SGDLS and CDR2 YYNGEE. CDR3 length: 15 amino acids. The V and J ends lost 4 bases and 0 bases, in that order; junction bases with no gene match: 7. V and J are TRBV9 and TRBJ2-7; 7 bases are a match to TRBD2. This TCR came from a woman between 50 and 59 years old with HIV. Source: unsorted PBMCs, taken 1.2 years after starting antiretroviral therapy. The CDR3 region is CASSPKGTNSYEQYF. The DNA for the CDR3 is TGTGCCAGCAGCCCCAAAGGGACTAACTCCTACGAGCAGTACTTC.